This TCR beta chain was sequenced in a study of T cells generated in artificial thymic organoids. V lost 0 bases, J lost 3 bases, and 8 bases stayed unmatched. This CDR3 is built from 16 residues. Germline V CDR1 and CDR2: DFQATT, SNEGSKA (reference sequence). This clonotype is termed medium-sized. Its specificity is unknown. Separate semi-nested PCRs amplified TCRalpha and TCRbeta libraries using constant-region reverse primers in TRAC or TRBC. Via MiXCR, TCRdb re-called the 5' RACE reads, giving one row per CDR3 protein. This sample carries thousands of distinct CDR3 sequences, around 17% of them seen once, and the ten largest clones take over 1.1%. Notes on the study in general: Organoid-derived CD8 T cells had diversity comparable to thymic and blood naive cells.

Sequencing was done on a sample of naive CD8+ T cells from the thymus. Documented subset: CD3+TCRalphabeta+CD8SP T cells; for blood, CD45RO-CCR7+ naive CD8+ T cells. The origin of this receptor is a human donor who gave cord blood stem cells for thymic organoid culture, a cardiac surgery patient who gave postnatal thymus, or a blood donor (not recorded which). V and J are TRBV20-1 and TRBJ2-7, with TRBD1 matching 10 bases. CDR3 nucleotide sequence: TGCAGTGCTAGAGATCCTTCCGGGACAGGGGACTACGAGCAGTACTTC. This gives the protein CSARDPSGTGDYEQYF.